Sequencing of this TCR beta chain was carried out in a study of breast tumors, draining lymph nodes, adjacent tissues. Overall study results and limits: Tumor T cell lymph node origin was a supported hypothesis, not proven. Luminal-like breast cancer showed significantly higher tumor–nontumor repertoire similarity than basal-like.

V was pared by 0 bases and J by 15 bases, with 13 bases of the junction left unmatched. The length of the CDR3 is 15 residues. CDR1 MNHEY and CDR2 SMNVEV come from the germline V gene (reference sequence). TCRdb analysed the multiplex PCR reads with MiXCR anew, one entry per CDR3 protein. The top ten clones hold about 2.5% of a sample with about 150,000 distinct CDR3 sequences, less than 35% of them seen once. As concerns this clonotype: Its target is not known.

Samples came from axillary lymph nodes draining the breast cancer. V and J are TRBV27 and TRBJ2-1, with 8 bases aligning to TRBD2. The TCR sequence derives from a female donor with breast cancer. Some clones in this sample may be carry-over from other donors' samples. Sequencing input: axillary lymph node tissue. CDR3 in DNA: TGTGCCAGCAGTTTATCGGGGGGGAGCTTTGCGGGGGGGTTCTTC. It translates to CASSLSGGSFAGGFF.